This T cell receptor beta chain was observed in a study of cytomegalovirus exposure and HLA in healthy donors. Broader study findings: TCR beta V- and J-gene trimming, according to a later analysis, was linked to a missense DCLRE1C variant.

Of note for this clone: Its cognate antigen is unknown.

The germline V gene has CDR1 SEHNR and CDR2 FQNEAQ (reference sequence). V dropped 5 bases and J dropped 1 base, with 8 bases sitting between them. The CDR3 consists of 13 residues. 13 Jbeta primers and 60 Vbeta primers were used for the PCR. Here immunoSEQ multiplex PCR was the method, and the copy in TCRdb shows in-frame clones only, minus some. The sample carries around 160,000 clones, roughly 80% recorded once. The chain has TRBV7-9 and TRBJ1-1, with TRBD1 as a possible D gene (5 bases). The sequence came from a male donor in good health and CMV-seropositive. Input material: PBMCs. The CDR3 bases are TGTGCCAGCAGCCAAACAGGGAACACTGAAGCTTTCTTT. It translates to CASSQTGNTEAFF.